This T cell receptor beta chain was obtained from a study of response to subunit inactivated influenza vaccine. Notes on the study in general: With each seasonal influenza vaccination, the authors suggested, few new T cells are recruited.

With 2 bases removed from V and 12 bases from J, the gap between germline ends came to 17 bases. This CDR3 is built from 13 residues. Per the germline V gene, CDR1 is DFQATT and CDR2 is SNEGSKA (reference sequence). Comment on this clonotype: The antigen is not known.

TCRdb ran MiXCR on the RT-PCR reads and lists one entry per CDR3 protein. The sample has 650,000 to 700,000 distinct CDR3 sequences, around 16% seen once; the top ten hold around 10%. V is TRBV20-1 and J is TRBJ2-1, with D possibly matching TRBD1 (5 bases). The source is a man aged 50 or older who received an inactivated influenza vaccine. The material was PBMCs from blood, obtained about 11 days after vaccination. CDR3 sequence (DNA): TGCAGTGCTAGACTTCCTTTTGGGGCTCTGCAGTTCTTC. Translated: CSARLPFGALQFF.